Listed here is a single T cell receptor beta chain. The antigen it binds to is not known. Qualities for individual bases were not recorded, and no much larger clone is one base off. In Seattle, one collaborating source enrolled patients while the infection was active and tracked those patients longitudinally over the course of disease. The collaborating institutions used their own protocols to collect whole blood in K2EDTA tubes. For TCRbeta analysis, collaborators shipped samples in one of three forms: frozen whole blood, isolated PBMCs, or DNA extracted from either of those sample types. This specimen belongs to a study of blood T cell repertoires in COVID-19 (dated by TCRdb to the early 2020s). In the study overall: Collaborator samples came from the United States, Italy and Spain and covered acute and convalescent phases of COVID-19. The prospective study material was composed of cDNA or gDNA derived from T cells, B-cell-depleted T cells, or PBMCs. Subjects who had been exposed to COVID-19, were actively infected with it, or had recovered from it provided the deeply sampled blood TCRbeta repertoires that made up the dataset. A freely available public database, intended as a resource for researchers studying the immune response to SARS-CoV-2, is where the repertoires were released. The samples were drawn from the first 160 participants of the ongoing ImmuneRACE study and from 950 to 1,500 subjects provided by 6 global collaborators. The sample metadata nearly always contained a de-identified subject ID, COVID-19 status, age in years and sex. Where HLA class I and class II types were available, the types were taken from metadata supplied by the sample provider, not from assay-based typing.

The full study reports these points: Clinical and demographic metadata were provided uncurated, with the amount varying by source and participant.

The germline V gene specifies LGHNA as CDR1 and YNFKEQ as CDR2. Taken from cysteine to phenylalanine, the CDR3 has 16 residues. The read is trimmed to its CDR3 DNA, 48 bases read in frame from base 1. V gives up 4 bases and J gives up 5 bases, and the segment between their germline ends measures 20 bases. TCRbeta CDR3 regions were amplified from genomic DNA by means of the immunoSEQ Assay, a bias-controlled multiplex PCR. In the source study's methods: Nucleated cell counts per sample were estimated from amplification of reference gene primers within the assay. To quantify the absolute abundance of each unique TCRbeta CDR3 rearrangement, sequence reads were collapsed and filtered. For each sample, productive Simpson clonality was calculated as the square root of Simpson's diversity index over productive rearrangements. This is the immuneACCESS table as TCRdb keeps it, with only in-frame sequences that have V and J called. A part of the clones is gone; compared with another copy, unresolved V genes explain less than half, and the rest is unexplained. D and trimming come from the DNA, and the V and J calls and clone size come from that table. The table for this sample lists roughly 160,000 clones; 70% to 90% of them were counted only once. The ten largest clones add up to under 3% of the sample.

The sequence was obtained from a woman older than 75 with COVID-19, enrolled during active disease. The V and J genes are TRBV4-2 and TRBJ1-2; the D gene cannot be resolved reliably. The sample taken for sequencing was peripheral blood. Here is the DNA: TGTGCCAGCAGCCCTGGAGAAGTCCGTGCGGGGTATGGCTACACCTTC. This yields the protein CASSPGEVRAGYGYTF.